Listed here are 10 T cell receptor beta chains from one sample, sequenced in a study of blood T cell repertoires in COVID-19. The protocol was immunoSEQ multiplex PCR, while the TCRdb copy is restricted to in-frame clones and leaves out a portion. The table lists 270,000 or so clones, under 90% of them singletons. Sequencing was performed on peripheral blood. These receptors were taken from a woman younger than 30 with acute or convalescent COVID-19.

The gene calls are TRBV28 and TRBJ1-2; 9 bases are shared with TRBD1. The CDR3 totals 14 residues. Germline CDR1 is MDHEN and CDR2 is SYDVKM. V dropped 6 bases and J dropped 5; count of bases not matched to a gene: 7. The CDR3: CASSPGTGKYGYTF. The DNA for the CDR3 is TGTGCCAGCAGCCCCGGGACAGGGAAGTATGGCTACACCTTC.

The chain's CDR3 is CASSLRVQTGLGGLSVYEQYF. In DNA form, the CDR3 reads TGTGCCAGCAGTTTAAGGGTACAGACAGGGTTAGGGGGGTTATCCGTTTACGAGCAGTACTTC. The genes are TRBV27 and TRBJ2-7; maybe TRBD1 (7 bases). V was trimmed by 2 bases and J by 4 bases, leaving 33 bases between them. The CDR3 extends over 21 amino acids. CDR1 and CDR2 from the germline V gene are MNHEY and SMNVEV (reference sequence).

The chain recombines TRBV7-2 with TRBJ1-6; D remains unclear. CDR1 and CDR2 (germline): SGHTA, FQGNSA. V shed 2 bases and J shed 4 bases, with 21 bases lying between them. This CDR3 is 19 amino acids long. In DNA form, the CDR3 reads TGTGCCAGCAGCTTAAGGGTCAGCACCTTAGCGGGGTATAATTCACCCCTCCACTTT. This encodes CASSLRVSTLAGYNSPLHF. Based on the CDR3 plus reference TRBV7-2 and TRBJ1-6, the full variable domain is GAGVSQSPSNKVTEKGKDVELRCDPISGHTALYWYRQSLGQGLEFLIYFQGNSAPDKSGLPSDRFSAERTGGSVSTLTIQRTQQEDSAVYLCASSLRVSTLAGYNSPLHFGNGTRLTVT.

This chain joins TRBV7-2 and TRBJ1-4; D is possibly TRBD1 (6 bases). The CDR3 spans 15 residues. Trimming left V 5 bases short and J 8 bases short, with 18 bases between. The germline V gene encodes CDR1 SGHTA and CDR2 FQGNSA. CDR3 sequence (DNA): TGTGCCAGCAGCACCCAACAGGGCATAAACGAAAAACTGTTTTTT. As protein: CASSTQQGINEKLFF.

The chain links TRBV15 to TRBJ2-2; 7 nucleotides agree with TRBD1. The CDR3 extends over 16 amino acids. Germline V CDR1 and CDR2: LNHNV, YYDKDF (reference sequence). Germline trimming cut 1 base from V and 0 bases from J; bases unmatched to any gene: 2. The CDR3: CATSRGQGANTGELFF. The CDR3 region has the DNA TGTGCCACCAGCAGAGGACAGGGAGCGAACACCGGGGAGCTGTTTTTT. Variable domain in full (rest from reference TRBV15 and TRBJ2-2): DAMVIQNPRYQVTQFGKPVTLSCSQTLNHNVMYWYQQKSSQAPKLLFHYYDKDFNNEADTPDNFQSRRPNTSFCFLDIRSPGLGDTAMYLCATSRGQGANTGELFFGEGSRLTVL.

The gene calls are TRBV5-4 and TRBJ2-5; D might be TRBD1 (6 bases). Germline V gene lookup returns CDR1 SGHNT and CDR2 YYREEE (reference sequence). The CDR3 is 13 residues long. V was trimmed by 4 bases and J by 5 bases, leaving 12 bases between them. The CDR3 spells CASSPDSRETQYF. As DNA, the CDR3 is TGTGCCAGCAGCCCGGACAGTCGGGAGACCCAGTACTTC.

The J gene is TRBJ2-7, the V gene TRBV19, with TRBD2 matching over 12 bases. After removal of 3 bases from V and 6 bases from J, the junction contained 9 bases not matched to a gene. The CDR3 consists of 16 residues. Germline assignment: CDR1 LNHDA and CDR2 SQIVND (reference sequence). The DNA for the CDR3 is TGTGCCAGTAGTATCCTAGCGGGAGGGCCCCCGGCCGAGCAGTACTTC. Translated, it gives CASSILAGGPPAEQYF.

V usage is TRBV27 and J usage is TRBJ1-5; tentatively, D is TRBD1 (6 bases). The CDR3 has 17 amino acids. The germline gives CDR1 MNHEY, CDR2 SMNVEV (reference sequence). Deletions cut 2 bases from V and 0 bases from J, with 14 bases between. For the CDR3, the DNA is TGTGCCAGCAGTTTAAAGGGGGGGGGCTATAGCAATCAGCCCCAGCATTTT. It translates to CASSLKGGGYSNQPQHF.

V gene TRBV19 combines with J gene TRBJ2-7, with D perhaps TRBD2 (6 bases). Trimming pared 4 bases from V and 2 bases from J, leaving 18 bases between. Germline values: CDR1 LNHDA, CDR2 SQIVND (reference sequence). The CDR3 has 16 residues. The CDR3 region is CASSKGIAASPYEQYF. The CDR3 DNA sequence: TGTGCCAGTAGTAAGGGTATAGCGGCGTCCCCCTACGAGCAGTACTTC.

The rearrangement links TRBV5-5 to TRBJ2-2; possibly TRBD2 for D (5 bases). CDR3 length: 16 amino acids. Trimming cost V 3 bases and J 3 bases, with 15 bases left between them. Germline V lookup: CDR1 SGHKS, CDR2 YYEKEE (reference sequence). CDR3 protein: CASSSKSGYDTGELFF. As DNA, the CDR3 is TGTGCCAGCAGCTCGAAGTCGGGGTATGACACCGGGGAGCTGTTTTTT.